Listed here are 20 T cell receptor beta chains from one sample, sequenced in a study of CD8+ T cells in alopecia areata. Specified treatment: oral pan-JAK inhibitor, 5-10 mg twice daily. The sequencing template was cDNA reverse transcribed from extracted RNA. Clones were read by immunoSEQ multiplex PCR, and TCRdb kept only the in-frame ones, dropping some. There are approximately 140,000 clones in the sample; 80% to 90% occur only once, and roughly 25% lies in the top ten. The input for sequencing was CD8+ T cells sorted from blood, taken at week 4, from a patient treated with tofacitinib. The receptor source for this set is a human donor with alopecia areata.

This chain links TRBV7-9 with TRBJ2-3; 10 bases match TRBD2. Germline V gene lookup returns CDR1 SEHNR and CDR2 FQNEAQ (reference sequence). This CDR3 has 16 amino acids. V dropped 5 bases and J dropped 2; count of bases not matched to a gene: 7. The CDR3 loop reads CASSARTSGDTDTQYF. The CDR3 DNA reads as TGTGCCAGCAGCGCGCGGACTAGCGGAGACACAGATACGCAGTATTTT.

The V and J genes are TRBV2 and TRBJ2-3; D gene unclear. The CDR3 totals 15 residues. Per germline, CDR1 SNHLY and CDR2 FYNNEI. V shed 6 bases and J shed 6 bases, with 19 bases lying between them. The CDR3 sequence is CASRASSSIADTQYF. The CDR3 region has the DNA TGTGCCAGCAGGGCCTCGTCCAGCATCGCGGATACGCAGTATTTT. The full variable domain, in which reference TRBV2 and TRBJ2-3 provide the parts outside the CDR3, is EPEVTQTPSHQVTQMGQEVILRCVPISNHLYFYWYRQILGQKVEFLVSFYNNEISEKSEIFDDQFSVERPDGSNFTLKIRSTKLEDSAMYFCASRASSSIADTQYFGPGTRLTVL.

A single count supports this clone. V gene TRBV7-2 combines with J gene TRBJ1-1; maybe TRBD1 (5 bases). The CDR3 length is 17 residues. V lost 4 bases to trimming and J lost 1 base, with 19 bases between them. Germline CDR1 and CDR2: SGHTA and FQGNSA. The CDR3 sequence is CASSSPRAWDSNTEAFF. The CDR3, as DNA: TGTGCCAGCAGCTCCCCTAGGGCCTGGGACTCGAACACTGAAGCTTTCTTT. Together with reference TRBV7-2 and TRBJ1-1, the CDR3 gives the full variable domain: GAGVSQSPSNKVTEKGKDVELRCDPISGHTALYWYRQSLGQGLEFLIYFQGNSAPDKSGLPSDRFSAERTGGSVSTLTIQRTQQEDSAVYLCASSSPRAWDSNTEAFFGQGTRLTVV.

The chain joins TRBV7-9 to TRBJ2-7, with 11 bases fitting TRBD2. The junction had 2 bases not matched to a gene; V was cut back by 6 bases and J by 1 base. CDR3 length equals 14 residues. The V gene's germline CDR1 is SEHNR and CDR2 FQNEAQ (reference sequence). The CDR3 reads CASSGTSGSYEQYF. The CDR3 region has the DNA TGTGCCAGCAGTGGGACTAGCGGATCCTACGAGCAGTACTTC.

This clone was observed a handful of times. The chain carries TRBV6-8 and TRBJ2-4; the D is unclear. The germline V gene encodes CDR1 MNHGY and CDR2 SAAAGT. The CDR3 has 14 residues. Trimming removed 7 bases from V and 0 bases from J, with 10 bases in between. DNA of the CDR3: TGTGCCAGCACCATCAACCTAGCCAAAAACATTCAGTACTTC. Its translation: CASTINLAKNIQYF.

The chain employs TRBV4-2 and TRBJ2-5; possibly TRBD2 for D (6 bases). The CDR3 covers 14 residues. V was cut by 1 base and J by 5 bases, with 11 bases left in between. Germline V gene sequence: CDR1 LGHNA, CDR2 YNFKEQ. CDR3 DNA: TGTGCCAGCAGCCAAGGGTTACGGGGGGAGACCCAGTACTTC. It encodes CASSQGLRGETQYF.

The CDR3 loop is CAISDYNTPSLADEQFF. In nucleotides, the CDR3 is TGTGCCATCAGTGACTACAACACCCCTAGTCTTGCCGATGAGCAGTTCTTC. The chain joins TRBV10-3 to TRBJ2-1; no clear D. Germline CDR1 and CDR2: ENHRY and SYGVKD. The CDR3 has 17 amino acids. Trimming stripped 3 bases from V and 8 bases from J, with 23 bases between.

The gene calls are TRBV19 and TRBJ2-2; TRBD1 agrees at 7 bases. V lost 8 bases to trimming and J lost 7 bases; unmatched junction nucleotides: 16. Germline V CDR1 and CDR2: LNHDA, SQIVND (reference sequence). The CDR3 has 16 amino acids. The CDR3 reads CASSGQTTVESGELFF. The CDR3 DNA follows: TGTGCCAGTTCGGGACAGACCACCGTGGAGAGCGGGGAGCTGTTTTTT.

CDR3 DNA: TGCGCCAGTATACAGGGGGCAGGTTACGAGCAGTACTTC. Protein sequence: CASIQGAGYEQYF. The chain has TRBV10-2 and TRBJ2-7, with 9 positions matching TRBD1. The CDR3 length is 13 residues. Germline trimming cut 9 bases from V and 4 bases from J; bases unmatched to any gene: 7. Germline V gene lookup returns CDR1 WSHSY and CDR2 SAAADI.

The chain joins TRBV19 to TRBJ2-1, with TRBD2 matching over 8 bases. The CDR3 contains 13 residues. Trimming at V came to 3 bases and at J to 15 bases, leaving 10 bases not matched to a gene. The germline gives CDR1 LNHDA, CDR2 SQIVND (reference sequence). CDR3 protein: CASSIGERGLRFF. DNA for the CDR3: TGTGCCAGTAGTATTGGTGAGCGGGGGCTTCGGTTCTTC.

The V and J genes are TRBV6-5 and TRBJ2-7; D is undetermined. V lost 0 bases and J 6 bases, leaving 9 bases between the germline ends. Germline CDR1 MNHEY, CDR2 SVGAGI. The CDR3 loop spans 13 amino acids. DNA for the CDR3: TGTGCCAGCAGTTACTCCTCATCTGTCGAGCAGTACTTC. Residues: CASSYSSSVEQYF.

The chain joins TRBV2 to TRBJ1-2, with TRBD1 identical over 7 bases. The CDR3 has 13 amino acids. J was trimmed by 7 bases and V by 6 bases; bases with no gene match: 8. Germline lookup yields CDR1 SNHLY and CDR2 FYNNEI. DNA for the CDR3: TGTGCCAGCAGACAGCAGGGGGAAGGTGGCTACACCTTC. It encodes CASRQQGEGGYTF.

The V call is TRBV29-1, the J call TRBJ2-5, with 10 bases matching TRBD1. Near its end, the DNA agrees better with TRBJ2-7, so the J call may be wrong. CDR1 and CDR2 from the germline V gene are SQVTM and ANQGSEA. This CDR3 is 13 amino acids long. The CDR3 coding sequence is TGCAGCGTTAGACAGGGGGCAACCTACGAGCAGTACTTC. This sequence encodes CSVRQGATYEQYF.

The rearrangement joins TRBV7-9 to TRBJ2-3; D is ambiguous. From germline, CDR1 is SEHNR and CDR2 FQNEAQ (reference sequence). The CDR3 has 12 amino acids. With 4 bases removed from V and 7 bases from J, the gap between germline ends came to 9 bases. The CDR3 here is CASSSDRNTQYF. CDR3 DNA sequence: TGTGCCAGCAGCTCGGACCGCAATACGCAGTATTTT.

The chain has TRBV5-1 and TRBJ2-1; D gene ambiguous. CDR1 is SGHRS and CDR2 is YFSETQ in the germline V gene. Trimming removed 3 bases at V and 0 bases at J, with 10 bases between. CDR3 length equals 15 residues. The CDR3 loop reads CASSSFDGSYNEQFF. The CDR3 DNA follows: TGCGCCAGCAGCTCCTTCGACGGCTCCTACAATGAGCAGTTCTTC.

Written as DNA, the CDR3 is TGTGCCAGCAGCCCAGAATCCCTCCGGGAGCTGTTTTTT. Its translation: CASSPESLRELFF. This chain uses TRBV7-9 with TRBJ2-2; unclear D gene. CDR3 length: 13 amino acids. CDR1 and CDR2 from the germline V gene are SEHNR and FQNEAQ (reference sequence). V lost 5 bases to trimming and J lost 9 bases, with 13 bases between them.

J is TRBJ1-1 and V is TRBV4-3; D is unresolved. CDR3 size: 14 residues. V shed 3 bases and J shed 2 bases, with 10 bases lying between them. Looked up from germline, CDR1 is LGHNA and CDR2 is YSLEER. CDR3 region: CASSHNRENTEAFF. CDR3 sequence (DNA): TGCGCCAGCAGCCACAACCGGGAAAACACTGAAGCTTTCTTT.

V is TRBV9 and J is TRBJ2-1; TRBD1 agrees at 8 bases. Per germline, CDR1 SGDLS and CDR2 YYNGEE. The CDR3 totals 12 residues. J was trimmed by 12 bases and V by 3 bases; bases with no gene match: 5. The CDR3 region has the DNA TGTGCCAGCAGCGCCACCGGGACAGGGCAGTTCTTC. It yields the protein CASSATGTGQFF.

Comment on this clone: The junction differs from germline at one of its ends, possibly a read error. This chain links TRBV7-7 with TRBJ2-3; D uncertain. The CDR3 runs 13 residues. CDR1 is SSHAT and CDR2 is FNYEAQ in the germline V gene (reference sequence). The CDR3: CASSPEATDTQYF. The DNA of the CDR3 is TGTGCTAGCAGCCCAGAGGCCACAGATACGCAGTATTTT.

The CDR3 here is CSVVLAGGYQETQYF. The CDR3 DNA sequence: TGCAGCGTTGTATTGGCGGGGGGGTACCAAGAGACCCAGTACTTC. The chain couples TRBV29-1 to TRBJ2-5, with 9 bases that match TRBD2. Per the germline V gene, CDR1 is SQVTM and CDR2 is ANQGSEA. V dropped 4 bases and J dropped 0; count of bases not matched to a gene: 6. The CDR3 has 15 amino acids.